This T cell receptor beta chain is drawn from a study of cytomegalovirus exposure and HLA in healthy donors. The PCR made use of 60 Vbeta and 13 Jbeta primers. The data were produced by immunoSEQ multiplex PCR, yet TCRdb's version contains in-frame clones alone and is incomplete. Of 150,000 to 200,000 clones in the sample, about 75% were seen once. Points from the study as a whole: Roughly uniform depth of sequencing across donors was assumed in presence/absence analyses. Most observed TCR sequences were rare, whereas some public TCRs were detected in many donors.

To note about this clone: What it binds is not known.

J was trimmed by 2 bases and V by 4 bases; bases with no gene match: 5. CDR1 SGDLS and CDR2 YYNGEE come from the germline V gene. The CDR3 consists of 14 residues. Sequencing was done on a sample of PBMCs. The receptor was derived from a female donor in good health and CMV-seronegative. The V gene is TRBV9, the J gene TRBJ1-2; 7 nucleotides line up with TRBD1. The CDR3 coding sequence is TGTGCCAGCAGCCTTGGGACAGAGAACTATGGCTACACCTTC. Translating gives CASSLGTENYGYTF.